Listed below are T cell receptor beta chains from one sample, sequenced in a study of naive and memory T cell subsets. TCRdb analysed the 5' RACE reads with MiXCR anew, one entry per CDR3 protein. The sample includes more than 45,000 distinct CDR3 sequences, 4.7% of them seen just once. Receptor source: a female donor in good health. Each CDR3 is given with its conserved first and last residue. The order of the fields is clone size, J gene, V gene, D gene, CDR3 DNA, CDR3 protein. D genes are given only for firm matches. Rows give clone size only sometimes, using once, few, many, or a class for an expanded clone.

size: -; J: TRBJ1-1; V: TRBV29-1; D: -; DNA: TGCAGCACAGTCCGGACCCGCAGGACTGAAGCTTTCTTT; CDR3: CSTVRTRRTEAFF
size: medium-sized; J: TRBJ2-5; V: TRBV7-9; D: TRBD2; DNA: TGTGCCAGCAAGATCGGGAGGCCGCAAGAGACCCAGTACTTC; CDR3: CASKIGRPQETQYF
size: -; J: TRBJ2-7; V: TRBV27; D: -; DNA: TGTGCCAGCAGTCCGGCCGAGTATTCCTACGAGCAGTACTTC; CDR3: CASSPAEYSYEQYF
size: many; J: TRBJ2-3; V: TRBV29-1; D: -; DNA: TGCAGCGTTGAAGATGAGGGCAGTTACAGCACAGATACGCAGTATTTT; CDR3: CSVEDEGSYSTDTQYF
size: many; J: TRBJ2-1; V: TRBV28; D: TRBD1; DNA: TGTGCCAGCAGTCCGTTCCCCCGGACAGGGACTTATAGTGAGCAGTTCTTC; CDR3: CASSPFPRTGTYSEQFF
size: many; J: TRBJ2-3; V: TRBV6-5; D: TRBD2; DNA: TGTGCCAGCAGTCGCAACCCTAGCGGGAGGACAGATACGCAGTATTTT; CDR3: CASSRNPSGRTDTQYF
size: many; J: TRBJ1-5; V: TRBV12-3/TRBV12-4; D: -; DNA: TGTGCCAGCAGTTTACTACAGGGTGGGAATCAGCCCCAGCATTTT; CDR3: CASSLLQGGNQPQHF
size: many; J: TRBJ2-3; V: TRBV12-3/TRBV12-4; D: TRBD1; DNA: TGTGCCAGCAGCTTGACAGGGGCCGCAGATACGCAGTATTTT; CDR3: CASSLTGAADTQYF
size: many; J: TRBJ1-3; V: TRBV4-1; D: TRBD1; DNA: TGCGCCAGCAGCTTGGGGCCGGGACAGGGATTCAACACCATATATTTT; CDR3: CASSLGPGQGFNTIYF
size: many; J: TRBJ1-2; V: TRBV19; D: -; DNA: TGTGCCAGTAGGGCAGGGTATGGCTACACCTTC; CDR3: CASRAGYGYTF
size: many; J: TRBJ1-4; V: TRBV29-1; D: TRBD1; DNA: TGCAGCGTTGAAGAAGGGACAGGGGATGAAAAACTGTTTTTT; CDR3: CSVEEGTGDEKLFF
size: few; J: TRBJ1-6; V: TRBV19; D: TRBD1; DNA: TGTGCCAGTAGCCTCAACAGGGGGCCCTATAATTCACCCCTCCACTTT; CDR3: CASSLNRGPYNSPLHF
size: -; J: TRBJ2-1; V: TRBV29-1; D: TRBD1; DNA: TGCAGCGTTGAGTACTCCGGGACAGGGGGTTACAATGAGCAGTTCTTC; CDR3: CSVEYSGTGGYNEQFF
size: many; J: TRBJ2-3; V: TRBV20-1; D: TRBD2; DNA: TGCAGTGCTAGCTCTAGCGGGAGGGCCATAGATACGCAGTATTTT; CDR3: CSASSSGRAIDTQYF
size: many; J: TRBJ1-5; V: TRBV18; D: -; DNA: TGTGCCAGCTCACCGAGGGGGGGTGTTGATCAGCCCCAGCATTTT; CDR3: CASSPRGGVDQPQHF
size: many; J: TRBJ2-1; V: TRBV20-1; D: -; DNA: TGCAGTGCTAGAGTGGAATTCGGGCGGAGCGGATACTACAATGAGCAGTTCTTC; CDR3: CSARVEFGRSGYYNEQFF
size: many; J: TRBJ1-1; V: TRBV20-1; D: -; DNA: TGCAGTGCTAGAGACGGATCGAACACTGAAGCTTTCTTT; CDR3: CSARDGSNTEAFF
size: many; J: TRBJ2-1; V: TRBV14; D: TRBD2; DNA: TGTGCCAGCACAGTTAGCGGGAGCTCCTACAATGAGCAGTTCTTC; CDR3: CASTVSGSSYNEQFF
size: many; J: TRBJ2-5; V: TRBV29-1; D: -; DNA: TGCAGCGCCGGAGGGGGGTGGAAACAAGAGACCCAGTACTTC; CDR3: CSAGGGWKQETQYF
size: many; J: TRBJ1-2; V: TRBV9; D: TRBD1; DNA: TGTGCCAGCAGCGTAGCGGTGACAGGGGTCTATGGCTACACCTTC; CDR3: CASSVAVTGVYGYTF
size: -; J: TRBJ2-2; V: TRBV10-3; D: TRBD2; DNA: TGTGCCATCAGTGAGCGGGAGGCCCCCTCCGGGGAGCTGTTTTTT; CDR3: CAISEREAPSGELFF
size: -; J: TRBJ2-3; V: TRBV7-6; D: -; DNA: TGTGCCAGCGGGAACCCCTTGGGCACAGATACGCAGTATTTT; CDR3: CASGNPLGTDTQYF
size: many; J: TRBJ2-5; V: TRBV7-2; D: -; DNA: TGTGCCAGCAGCTTATCGACGTACCAAGAGACCCAGTACTTC; CDR3: CASSLSTYQETQYF
size: -; J: TRBJ2-3; V: TRBV29-1; D: TRBD2; DNA: TGCAGCGTTGGGATCAGCGGGAGTTGGACAGATACGCAGTATTTT; CDR3: CSVGISGSWTDTQYF
size: medium-sized; J: TRBJ2-7; V: TRBV12-3/TRBV12-4; D: TRBD1; DNA: TGTGCCAGCAGTCCCCGACTGATACAGGGGGCGACTAGCCGAGCCTACGAGCAGTACTTC; CDR3: CASSPRLIQGATSRAYEQYF
size: few; J: TRBJ1-2; V: TRBV27; D: -; DNA: TGTGCCAGCAGCCGTTACCGACAGGAAGCTGGCTACACCTTC; CDR3: CASSRYRQEAGYTF